Included here is one TCR beta chain sequence, with context. Its specificity is not known. The sample originates from a study of shared clonotypes between healthy human individuals. Researchers ran the assay at a deep level. Clones were read by immunoSEQ multiplex PCR, and TCRdb kept only the in-frame ones, dropping some. This table holds approximately 2,000,000 clones, about nine tenths found once. The CDR3 has 15 residues. Losses at the gene ends were 1 base for V and 7 bases for J; bases not matched to a gene: 11. Germline lookup yields CDR1 SGHRS and CDR2 YFSETQ. Points from the study as a whole: The rarefaction results pointed to incomplete sorted-subset sequencing despite large depth.

This sequence joins TRBV5-1 and TRBJ2-7, with 7 positions matching TRBD1. The sequence came from a man between 18 and 35 years old in good health. Some clones in this sample may be carry-over from other donors' samples. The sample comprised naive CD4+ T cells from PBMCs. Subset indicated: CD45RA+ positively selected. DNA for the CDR3: TGCGCCAGCAGCTTGCCAGGGGGAACTCCTCTTGAGCAGTACTTC. Protein product: CASSLPGGTPLEQYF.